This T cell receptor (beta chain) was sequenced for a study of neurological immune-mediated disorders. Overall study findings and caveats: Private repertoires in all groups were suggested by the absence of shared CDR3 amino acid sequences among expanded clones across subjects.

The cDNA came from 5'RACE, which used 10-nucleotide random UMIs. Using its own MiXCR run on the 5' RACE reads, TCRdb lists one record per CDR3 protein. The table shows about 60,000 distinct CDR3 sequences, with more than 7.5% occurring only once. Time point denoted: longitudinal time-point 2. The study drew its healthy controls from blood bank volunteers in Maryland, USA. This clonotype was observed many times. Its antigen remains unknown. This receptor was identified in a man aged 30 to 39 in good health. The specimen was PBMCs.

CDR3 nucleotides: TGTGCCAGCAGCTCCAGGGGGCCGGCGGAAGGCATTCAGTACTTC. This gives the protein CASSSRGPAEGIQYF. This chain uses TRBV5-5 with TRBJ2-4, with TRBD1 matching 8 bases. After removal of 3 bases from V and 9 bases from J, the junction contained 11 bases not matched to a gene. The CDR3 covers 15 residues. The germline V gene has CDR1 SGHKS and CDR2 YYEKEE (reference sequence).